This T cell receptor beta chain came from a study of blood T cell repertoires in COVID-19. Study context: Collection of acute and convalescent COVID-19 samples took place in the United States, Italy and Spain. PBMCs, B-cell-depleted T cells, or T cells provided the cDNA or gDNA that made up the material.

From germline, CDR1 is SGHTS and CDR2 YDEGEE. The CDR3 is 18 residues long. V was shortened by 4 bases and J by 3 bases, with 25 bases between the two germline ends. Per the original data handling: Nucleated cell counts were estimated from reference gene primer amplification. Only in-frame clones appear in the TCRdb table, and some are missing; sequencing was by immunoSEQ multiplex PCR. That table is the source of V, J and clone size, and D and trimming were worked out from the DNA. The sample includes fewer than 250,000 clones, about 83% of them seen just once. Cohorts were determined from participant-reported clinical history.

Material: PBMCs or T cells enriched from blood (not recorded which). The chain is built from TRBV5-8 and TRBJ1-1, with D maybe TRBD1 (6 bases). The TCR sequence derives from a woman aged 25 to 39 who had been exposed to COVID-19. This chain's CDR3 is CASSTGPRGSLRYTEAFF. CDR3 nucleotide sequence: TGTGCCAGCAGCACCGGACCCAGGGGCTCGCTGAGGTACACTGAAGCTTTCTTT.